The 16 T cell receptor beta chains listed next were all sequenced from one sample in a study of shared T cell receptors in the human thymus. Data came from immunoSEQ multiplex PCR; TCRdb stores just in-frame clones and leaves some out. This sample has 500,000 to 750,000 clones; 88% occur once, and the top ten carry 0.0095% to 0.013%. These data also featured in a second study, about human thymus T cells.

The sample consisted of thymocytes. These receptors all come from a boy less than two years old with a congenital heart defect.

The chain couples TRBV25-1 to TRBJ2-1; 10 nucleotides align to TRBD2. Germline assignment: CDR1 MGHDK and CDR2 SYGVNS. The CDR3 covers 17 residues. The J segment lost 6 bases and the V segment lost 3 bases, leaving 11 bases of the junction unmatched. CDR3: CASSEGSSGRRGNEQFF. The CDR3 DNA reads TGTGCCAGCAGTGAGGGGTCTAGCGGGAGAAGGGGCAATGAGCAGTTCTTC.

The chain joins TRBV4-1 to TRBJ1-4; no definite D call. V was clipped by 0 bases and J by 7 bases, with 18 bases between them. The CDR3 has 17 amino acids. The germline V gene has CDR1 MGHRA and CDR2 YSYEKL. CDR3 amino acids: CASSQDRAGGRSEKLFF. Written as DNA, the CDR3 is TGCGCCAGCAGCCAAGATCGAGCCGGAGGGCGGAGTGAAAAACTGTTTTTT.

This chain links TRBV5-1 with TRBJ2-5; 8 nucleotides match TRBD2. The CDR3 spans 16 residues. The ends lost 4 bases at V and 3 bases at J; junction bases unmatched: 11. The germline gives CDR1 SGHRS, CDR2 YFSETQ. This chain's CDR3 is CASSVHRPGGEETQYF. The CDR3 DNA reads TGCGCCAGCAGCGTTCACCGGCCGGGAGGGGAAGAGACCCAGTACTTC.

This chain uses TRBV4-3 with TRBJ2-1, with 9 nucleotides matching TRBD1. CDR1 is LGHNA, CDR2 YSLEER, per germline. The CDR3 spans 16 residues. Losses at the gene ends were 3 bases for V and 10 bases for J; bases not matched to a gene: 13. The CDR3 DNA reads as TGCGCCAGCAGCCACAAACCGGGACAGGGCGGTCCCGAGCAGTTCTTC. Translating gives CASSHKPGQGGPEQFF.

The chain couples TRBV6-5 to TRBJ2-1, with 12 bases fitting TRBD2. This CDR3 comprises 13 residues. Germline trimming cut 5 bases from V and 14 bases from J; bases unmatched to any gene: 7. CDR1 is MNHEY, CDR2 SVGAGI, per germline. This chain's CDR3 is CASSKGLAGPEFF. The CDR3 coding sequence is TGTGCCAGCAGTAAGGGACTAGCGGGCCCAGAGTTCTTC.

This clone was seen once. The chain recombines TRBV29-1 with TRBJ2-2; perhaps TRBD2 as D (5 bases). From germline, CDR1 is SQVTM and CDR2 ANQGSEA. The CDR3 runs 11 residues. Trimming shortened V by 2 bases and J by 15 bases, and 13 bases separated the two germline ends. The CDR3 region is CSVESAGMVFF. The CDR3 nucleotides are TGCAGCGTTGAAAGCGCGGGCATGGTGTTTTTT.

The chain joins TRBV30 to TRBJ2-5; D might be TRBD2 (5 bases). V lost 1 base to trimming and J lost 5 bases, with 23 bases between them. The CDR3 runs 17 residues. CDR1 and CDR2 from the germline V gene are GTSNPN and SVGIG (reference sequence). The CDR3 loop is CAWSGPAESFLWETQYF. The CDR3 nucleotides read TGTGCCTGGAGTGGTCCAGCGGAGTCTTTCCTATGGGAGACCCAGTACTTC. The variable domain in full, with the rest retrieved from reference TRBV30 and TRBJ2-5, is SQTIHQWPATLVQPVGSPLSLECTVEGTSNPNLYWYRQAAGRGLQLLFYSVGIGQISSEVPQNLSASRPQDRQFILSSKKLLLSDSGFYLCAWSGPAESFLWETQYFGPGTRLLVL.

The chain employs TRBV4-1 and TRBJ1-2, with 10 nucleotides matching TRBD1. With V trimmed by 0 bases and J by 4 bases, 11 bases remained unmatched. CDR3 length: 18 amino acids. Germline loops: CDR1 MGHRA, CDR2 YSYEKL. The CDR3 nucleotides read TGCGCCAGCAGCCAAGAAGGGACAGGGGCAGGGTCTCGCTATGGCTACACCTTC. Translation gives CASSQEGTGAGSRYGYTF.

The V and J genes are TRBV7-2 and TRBJ2-7, with TRBD1 as a possible D gene (5 bases). V was clipped by 8 bases and J by 4 bases, with 12 bases between them. The CDR3 has 12 amino acids. Germline values: CDR1 SGHTA, CDR2 FQGNSA. Here the CDR3 reads CASRSRAYEQYF. The CDR3 DNA is TGTGCCAGCCGGTCCAGGGCATACGAGCAGTACTTC.

V is TRBV6-6 and J is TRBJ1-2, with TRBD1 matching 8 bases. This CDR3 has 16 amino acids. Losses at the gene ends were 6 bases for V and 7 bases for J; bases not matched to a gene: 16. CDR1 is MNHNY and CDR2 is SVGAGI in the germline V gene (reference sequence). The CDR3 DNA is TGTGCCAGCAGCTTAGTAGGGGGGCAGGGGGCTTGTGGCTACACCTTC. Translating gives CASSLVGGQGACGYTF.

The sample holds a few counts of this clone. This chain connects TRBV21-1 to TRBJ2-3; no DNA check was done on the table's D call, TRBD1. TRBV21-1 is recorded as a pseudogene. This CDR3 is 11 amino acids long. The CDR3 nucleotides read TGTGCCAGCAGCACATCAGATACGCAGTATTTT. This sequence encodes CASSTSDTQYF.

The DNA of the CDR3 is TGCGCCAGCAGCCGGACACCTAGGTCCTACAATGAGCAGTTCTTC. Encoded protein: CASSRTPRSYNEQFF. The chain links TRBV4-3 to TRBJ2-1; the D gene is possibly TRBD1 (5 bases). The CDR3 runs 15 residues. Trimming took 4 bases from V and 1 from J, leaving 11 bases between them. CDR1 is LGHNA and CDR2 is YSLEER in the germline V gene.

This chain links TRBV6-1 with TRBJ2-7; maybe TRBD2 (5 bases). Trimming pared 4 bases from V and 6 bases from J, leaving 13 bases between. Germline CDR1 MNHNS, CDR2 SASEGT. The length of the CDR3 is 13 residues. The DNA for the CDR3 is TGTGCCAGCAGTGGCACACGGACTGGCGAGCAGTACTTC. This codes for CASSGTRTGEQYF.

This chain uses TRBV27 with TRBJ2-2; 8 bases align to TRBD1. Germline loops: CDR1 MNHEY, CDR2 SMNVEV (reference sequence). This CDR3 spans 14 amino acids. V gave up 5 bases and J gave up 3 bases; unmatched junction bases: 2. The CDR3 here is CASSDRGYTGELFF. Here the CDR3 DNA reads TGTGCCAGCAGTGACAGGGGCTACACCGGGGAGCTGTTTTTT.

The chain carries TRBV19 and TRBJ2-2; 11 bases fit TRBD1. J lost 3 bases, V lost 1 base, and 1 base had no gene match. In germline, CDR1 is LNHDA, CDR2 SQIVND (reference sequence). This CDR3 is 16 amino acids long. CDR3 sequence reads: CASSIAGQGDTGELFF. The CDR3 DNA is TGTGCCAGTAGTATAGCGGGACAGGGGGACACCGGGGAGCTGTTTTTT.

This rearrangement joins TRBV6-1 to TRBJ1-5; 8 bases match TRBD1. Trimming at V came to 2 bases and at J to 4 bases, leaving 7 bases not matched to a gene. From germline, CDR1 is MNHNS and CDR2 SASEGT. This CDR3 has 16 amino acids. This CDR3 is CASSESVDRVNQPQHF. CDR3 DNA: TGTGCCAGCAGTGAATCCGTGGACAGGGTGAATCAGCCCCAGCATTTT.